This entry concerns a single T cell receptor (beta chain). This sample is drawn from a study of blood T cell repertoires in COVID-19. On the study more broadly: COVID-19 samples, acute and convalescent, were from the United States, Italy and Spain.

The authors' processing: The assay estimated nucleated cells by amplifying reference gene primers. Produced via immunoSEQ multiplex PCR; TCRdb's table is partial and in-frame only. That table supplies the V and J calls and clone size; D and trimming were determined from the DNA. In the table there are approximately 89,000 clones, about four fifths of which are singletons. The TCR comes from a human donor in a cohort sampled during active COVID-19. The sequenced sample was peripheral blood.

The CDR3 DNA is TGTGCCAGCAGTTTAGGAGGGAAGTATGGCTACACCTTC. Its translation: CASSLGGKYGYTF. V and J are TRBV28 and TRBJ1-2, with D unclear. The CDR3 sequence is 13 residues long. Trimming shortened V by 2 bases and J by 5 bases, and 9 bases separated the two germline ends. The germline gives CDR1 MDHEN, CDR2 SYDVKM.